This TCR beta chain emerged from a study of T cell repertoires in cytomegalovirus infection. Study as a whole: Recently identified HLA-C-restricted and well-studied HLA-B-restricted CMV epitopes were used. In public TCR beta signatures, there were indications of both CMV infection and matching HLA type.

The CDR3 has 12 residues. V lost 1 base and J lost 5, with 5 bases in between. Germline V lookup: CDR1 LNHNV, CDR2 YYDKDF (reference sequence). Points from the study as a whole: Adding up the frequency of public TCR beta families identified people who carried CMV plus the relevant HLA. CMV-specific TCR beta clonotypes restricted by HLA-C were the ones dominating the ex vivo response.

Comment on this clonotype: Its specificity is not known.

Each CDR3 protein gets one entry after TCRdb re-called the reads with MiXCR. This sample carries some 220,000 distinct CDR3 sequences, 38% of them seen once, and the ten largest clones take around 60%. The sequences come from CD8+ T cells from cultured PBMCs, collected from culture after CMV antigen stimulation. The sequence was collected from a human donor in good health (CMV status not recorded). Some clones in this sample may be carry-over from other donors' samples. The J gene is TRBJ1-1, the V gene TRBV15; no firm D call. The CDR3, as DNA: TGTGCCACCAGCAGAGTGGGGACTGAAGCTTTCTTT. As protein: CATSRVGTEAFF.